One sample yielded the 24 T cell receptor beta chains listed below, sequenced in a study of T-cell reconstitution after alpha-beta-depleted transplantation in children. A TCRbeta library incorporating unique molecular identifiers was prepared. From the PCR reads, TCRdb called clonotypes with MiXCR, one entry per CDR3 protein. Of 670,000 or so distinct CDR3 sequences listed, about an eighth were seen once; the top ten hold around 0.76%. The sample consisted of PBMCs, taken before TCRalphabeta/CD19-depleted stem cell transplant. These receptors were collected from a girl aged 2 to 10 with congenital amegakaryocytic thrombocytopenia, due to receive a stem cell transplant.

This clonotype was picked up many times. The chain links TRBV7-9 to TRBJ1-2; D might be TRBD1 (5 bases). Trimming removed 3 bases from V and 4 bases from J, with 9 bases in between. From germline, CDR1 is SEHNR and CDR2 FQNEAQ (reference sequence). The CDR3 runs to 13 residues. CDR3 in amino acids: CASSLAGTYGYTF. The CDR3 nucleotides read TGTGCCAGCAGCTTGGCCGGGACCTATGGCTACACCTTC.

The gene calls are TRBV25-1 and TRBJ2-7, with D uncertain. Between the trimmed V and J ends, which lost 5 bases and 6 bases, there was a span of 11 bases. Germline lookup yields CDR1 MGHDK and CDR2 SYGVNS. There are 12 residues in the CDR3. The CDR3 DNA reads as TGTGCCAGCAGTCCTGGAGCGATCGAGCAGTACTTC. This encodes CASSPGAIEQYF.

The chain recombines TRBV12-3 or TRBV12-4 with TRBJ1-2; TRBD1 agrees at 12 bases. This CDR3 is built from 13 residues. Trimming cost V 6 bases and J 8 bases; bases outside gene matches: 4. For the CDR3, the DNA is TGTGCCAGCAGGGGACAGGGGGCGGACGGCTACACCTTC. Protein product: CASRGQGADGYTF.

This clonotype was seen at least ten times. The chain is built from TRBV3-1 and TRBJ1-1, with D unresolved. CDR1 is LGHDT, CDR2 YNNKEL, per germline (reference sequence). Deletions cut 3 bases from V and 1 base from J, with 6 bases between. The CDR3 extends over 13 amino acids. This CDR3 reads CASSQGSNTEAFF. The CDR3 DNA is TGTGCCAGCAGCCAGGGGTCGAACACTGAAGCTTTCTTT.

This clonotype has just a few counts. The J gene is TRBJ2-7, the V gene TRBV29-1; D unresolved. The CDR3 has 12 amino acids. Trimming removed 6 bases from V and 5 bases from J, with 14 bases in between. CDR1 SQVTM and CDR2 ANQGSEA come from the germline V gene. The CDR3 DNA follows: TGCAGCGTAGGCACACCCGAACACGAGCAGTACTTC. Amino acid sequence: CSVGTPEHEQYF.

The V gene is TRBV18, the J gene TRBJ2-1; D is uncertain. Germline V gives CDR1 KGHSH, CDR2 LQKENI. This CDR3 spans 14 amino acids. Trimming removed 6 bases from V and 5 bases from J, with 14 bases in between. Written as DNA, the CDR3 is TGTGCCAGCTCCCTCGTTTGGCAGAACAATGAGCAGTTCTTC. Amino acid sequence: CASSLVWQNNEQFF.

This clonotype was detected many times. The rearrangement links TRBV5-1 to TRBJ2-5; TRBD2 matches 14 bases. Germline values: CDR1 SGHRS, CDR2 YFSETQ. The V and J ends lost 0 bases and 4 bases, in that order; junction bases with no gene match: 14. The CDR3 loop spans 20 amino acids. The CDR3 protein is CASSLAIGTSGRKRIETQYF. CDR3 DNA sequence: TGCGCCAGCAGCTTGGCTATCGGGACTAGCGGGAGAAAGAGGATAGAGACCCAGTACTTC.

This chain joins TRBV20-1 and TRBJ2-5, with a weak D call TRBD2 (6 bases). In germline, CDR1 is DFQATT, CDR2 SNEGSKA (reference sequence). The V end was cut by 6 bases, the J end by 5 bases, with 13 bases between. The CDR3 is made up of 12 amino acids. The CDR3 DNA reads as TGCAGTGCCGGGACTGTTAGTGAGACCCAGTACTTC. This encodes CSAGTVSETQYF.

The chain employs TRBV20-1 and TRBJ1-4; the D gene is possibly TRBD1 (5 bases). Germline CDR1 is DFQATT and CDR2 is SNEGSKA (reference sequence). V was trimmed by 0 bases and J by 10 bases, leaving 18 bases between them. The CDR3 is made up of 15 amino acids. CDR3 sequence (DNA): TGCAGTGCTAGAGATCTTAGGAACACGGGGGGAAAACTGTTTTTT. It codes for CSARDLRNTGGKLFF.

This clonotype appeared many times. This sequence joins TRBV6-6 and TRBJ1-2, with D uncertain. Germline CDR1 and CDR2: MNHNY and SVGAGI (reference sequence). The CDR3 has 10 residues. V dropped 7 bases and J dropped 5 bases, with 5 bases sitting between them. CDR3 nucleotides: TGTGCCAGCAAAGATTATGGCTACACCTTC. Amino acid sequence: CASKDYGYTF.

Only a few counts were recorded for this clonotype. The chain links TRBV9 to TRBJ2-7; D possibly corresponds to TRBD2 (5 bases). Germline assignment: CDR1 SGDLS and CDR2 YYNGEE. V dropped 3 bases and J dropped 5 bases, with 12 bases sitting between them. This CDR3 contains 13 residues. In DNA form, the CDR3 reads TGTGCCAGCAGCGCGGGATTGAGGAACGAGCAGTACTTC. Its protein product is CASSAGLRNEQYF.

At least ten counts were recorded for this clonotype. The V gene is TRBV4-1, the J gene TRBJ2-1, with 12 bases that match TRBD2. The germline CDR1 and CDR2 sequences are MGHRA and YSYEKL. Losses at the gene ends were 4 bases for V and 6 bases for J; bases not matched to a gene: 7. CDR3 length: 16 amino acids. CDR3 in amino acids: CASSPWGTSGFNEQFF. The DNA for the CDR3 is TGCGCCAGCAGCCCCTGGGGGACTAGCGGGTTCAATGAGCAGTTCTTC.

The sample holds many counts of this clonotype. The rearrangement joins TRBV4-2 to TRBJ2-7; 8 bases are shared with TRBD2. The CDR3 extends over 16 amino acids. The V gene's germline CDR1 is LGHNA and CDR2 YNFKEQ. V dropped 4 bases and J dropped 4; count of bases not matched to a gene: 12. CDR3 DNA sequence: TGTGCCAGCAGCCTTACCTCTTCGGGAGGGATTTACGAGCAGTACTTC. As protein: CASSLTSSGGIYEQYF.

The chain uses TRBV6-1 and TRBJ1-2, with D possibly matching TRBD1 (6 bases). Germline V lookup: CDR1 MNHNS, CDR2 SASEGT. This CDR3 contains 13 residues. V was pared by 6 bases and J by 3 bases, with 11 bases between. The CDR3 loop is CASSPGTHYGYTF. DNA of the CDR3: TGTGCCAGCAGCCCCGGGACACACTATGGCTACACCTTC.

Comments on this clonotype: It may be a read error: a sequence one base away is much more abundant. CDR3 loop: CCALSIQGANLVNTEAFF. The CDR3 DNA reads as TGCTGTGCCCTCTCGATACAGGGGGCGAATTTAGTCAACACTGAAGCTTTCTTT. The V call is TRBV20-1, the J call TRBJ1-1; TRBD1 matches at 9 bases. The V gene's germline CDR1 is DFQATT and CDR2 SNEGSKA (reference sequence). This CDR3 has 18 residues.

This clonotype came up a few times. The V and J genes are TRBV7-9 and TRBJ1-1, with D uncertain. CDR3 length: 14 amino acids. Germline CDR1 is SEHNR and CDR2 is FQNEAQ (reference sequence). V shed 0 bases and J shed 1 base, with 6 bases lying between them. CDR3 sequence: CASSLAFQNTEAFF. In DNA, the CDR3 is TGTGCCAGCAGCTTAGCTTTTCAGAACACTGAAGCTTTCTTT.

This clonotype was seen more than once but under ten times. The chain recombines TRBV20-1 with TRBJ2-7, with 7 bases that match TRBD2. From germline, CDR1 is DFQATT and CDR2 SNEGSKA (reference sequence). Trimming at V came to 7 bases and at J to 3 bases, leaving 9 bases not matched to a gene. The CDR3 is made up of 13 amino acids. The CDR3 DNA reads as TGCAGTGTGGGACGGGAGGCCGACTACGAGCAGTACTTC. This sequence encodes CSVGREADYEQYF.

The V and J genes are TRBV19 and TRBJ1-2; weak D call: TRBD1 (6 bases). CDR1 is LNHDA and CDR2 is SQIVND in the germline V gene (reference sequence). This CDR3 spans 13 amino acids. The ends were cut back, 6 bases at V and 11 bases at J, with 19 bases in the middle. This chain's CDR3 is CASSSGRGMAYTF. The CDR3 DNA reads TGTGCCAGTAGCAGCGGCAGGGGCATGGCTTACACCTTC.

Ten or more counts support this clonotype. This rearrangement joins TRBV20-1 to TRBJ2-1, with 9 positions matching TRBD2. The CDR3 sequence is 16 residues long. V shed 5 bases, J shed 4 bases, and the junction held 12 bases outside the gene matches. CDR1 and CDR2 from the germline V gene are DFQATT and SNEGSKA (reference sequence). CDR3 in DNA: TGCAGTGCTCTACGCCCCCTAGCGGGGATTTACAATGAGCAGTTCTTC. Amino acids: CSALRPLAGIYNEQFF.

In this sample, this clonotype turned up many times. The chain employs TRBV5-1 and TRBJ2-7; D is unresolved. V shed 7 bases and J shed 3 bases, with 11 bases lying between them. The CDR3 is made up of 12 amino acids. Germline-derived CDR1 and CDR2 are SGHRS and YFSETQ. The CDR3 is CASVGPDYEQYF. CDR3 in DNA: TGCGCCAGCGTCGGTCCCGACTACGAGCAGTACTTC.

This clonotype came up many times. This sequence joins TRBV29-1 and TRBJ1-1, with 11 bases that match TRBD1. V lost 1 base to trimming and J lost 3 bases; unmatched junction nucleotides: 4. This CDR3 contains 15 residues. From germline, CDR1 is SQVTM and CDR2 ANQGSEA. The CDR3 DNA is TGCAGCGTTGAAGGGACAGGGGGCACGGACACTGAAGCTTTCTTT. It is translated as CSVEGTGGTDTEAFF.

This clonotype was seen a handful of times. V is TRBV7-2 and J is TRBJ2-7; D gene unclear. The V and J ends lost 0 bases and 7 bases respectively, with 13 bases between them. This CDR3 has 14 residues. Germline V gives CDR1 SGHTA, CDR2 FQGNSA. The DNA for the CDR3 is TGTGCCAGCAGCTTAGCGACGGTGGACGGTGAGCAGTACTTC. The encoded protein is CASSLATVDGEQYF.

A few counts support this clonotype. The chain recombines TRBV28 with TRBJ2-1; 13 bases map to TRBD2. J gave up 8 bases and V 3 bases, and 10 bases lay outside the gene matches. The CDR3 has 17 residues. Germline V gene data show CDR1 as MDHEN and CDR2 as SYDVKM. CDR3 sequence reads: CASSFPWTSGRGDEQFF. The CDR3 DNA reads TGTGCCAGCAGTTTCCCATGGACTAGCGGGAGAGGAGATGAGCAGTTCTTC.

The sample holds many counts of this clonotype. The chain carries TRBV20-1 and TRBJ2-1, with D hard to call. Deletions cut 6 bases from V and 0 bases from J, with 12 bases between. The CDR3 sequence is 14 residues long. Germline-derived CDR1 and CDR2 are DFQATT and SNEGSKA (reference sequence). This chain's CDR3 is CSAPARSSYNEQFF. The DNA for the CDR3 is TGCAGTGCCCCGGCTCGAAGCTCCTACAATGAGCAGTTCTTC.